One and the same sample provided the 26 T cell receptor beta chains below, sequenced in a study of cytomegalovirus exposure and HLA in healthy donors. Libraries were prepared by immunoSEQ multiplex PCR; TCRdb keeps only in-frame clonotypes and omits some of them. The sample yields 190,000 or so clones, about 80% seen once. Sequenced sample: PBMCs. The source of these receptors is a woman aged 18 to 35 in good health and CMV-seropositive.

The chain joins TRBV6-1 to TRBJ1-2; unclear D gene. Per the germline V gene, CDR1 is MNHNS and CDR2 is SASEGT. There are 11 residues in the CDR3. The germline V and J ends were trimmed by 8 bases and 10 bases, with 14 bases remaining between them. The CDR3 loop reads CASSAGDFYTF. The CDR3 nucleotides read TGTGCCAGCTCGGCGGGAGACTTCTACACCTTC.

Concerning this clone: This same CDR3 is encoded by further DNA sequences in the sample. The CDR3 sequence: CASSEFLYSNQPQHF. For the CDR3, the DNA is TGTGCCAGCAGTGAATTTCTATATAGCAATCAGCCCCAGCATTTT. This chain links TRBV2 with TRBJ1-5, with D unresolved. Trimming took 2 bases from V and 0 from J, leaving 8 bases between them. This CDR3 comprises 15 residues. Germline loops: CDR1 SNHLY, CDR2 FYNNEI.

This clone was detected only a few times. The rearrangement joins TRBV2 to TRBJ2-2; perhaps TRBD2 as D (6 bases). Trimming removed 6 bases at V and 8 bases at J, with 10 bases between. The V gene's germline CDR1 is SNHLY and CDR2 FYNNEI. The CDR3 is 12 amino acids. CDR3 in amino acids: CASRAGTGELFF. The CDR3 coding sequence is TGTGCCAGCAGGGCGGGGACTGGGGAGCTGTTTTTT.

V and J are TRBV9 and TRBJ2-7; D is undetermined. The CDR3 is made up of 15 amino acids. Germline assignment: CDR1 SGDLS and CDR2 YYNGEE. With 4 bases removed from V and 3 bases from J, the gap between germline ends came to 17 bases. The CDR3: CASSPSTTIFYEQYF. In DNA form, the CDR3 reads TGTGCCAGCAGCCCTAGTACAACCATTTTCTACGAGCAGTACTTC.

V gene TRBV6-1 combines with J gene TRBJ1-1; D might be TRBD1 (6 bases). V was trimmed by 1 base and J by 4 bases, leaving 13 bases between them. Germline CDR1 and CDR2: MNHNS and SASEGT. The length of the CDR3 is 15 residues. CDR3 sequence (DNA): TGTGCCAGCAGTGAAGATTGGGGGCTGAGCACTGAAGCTTTCTTT. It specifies CASSEDWGLSTEAFF.

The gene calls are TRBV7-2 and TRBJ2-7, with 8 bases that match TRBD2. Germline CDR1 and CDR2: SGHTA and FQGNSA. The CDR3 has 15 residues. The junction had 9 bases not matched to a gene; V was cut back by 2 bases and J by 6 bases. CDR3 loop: CASSLYFGGAREQYF. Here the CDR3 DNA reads TGTGCCAGCAGCTTATATTTCGGGGGGGCCCGCGAGCAGTACTTC.

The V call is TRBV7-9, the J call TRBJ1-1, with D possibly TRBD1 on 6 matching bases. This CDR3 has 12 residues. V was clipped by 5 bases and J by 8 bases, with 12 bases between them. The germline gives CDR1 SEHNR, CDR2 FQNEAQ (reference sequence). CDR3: CASSPGGREAFF. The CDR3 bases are TGTGCCAGCAGCCCGGGGGGGCGGGAAGCTTTCTTT.

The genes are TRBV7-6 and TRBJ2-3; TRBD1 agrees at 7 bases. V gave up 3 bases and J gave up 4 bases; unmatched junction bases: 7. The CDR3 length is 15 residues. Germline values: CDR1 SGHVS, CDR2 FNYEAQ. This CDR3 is CASSFETGPPDTQYF. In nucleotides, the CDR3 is TGTGCCAGCAGCTTTGAGACAGGGCCGCCAGATACGCAGTATTTT. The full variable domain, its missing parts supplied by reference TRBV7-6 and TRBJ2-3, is GAGVSQSPRYKVTKRGQDVALRCDPISGHVSLYWYRQALGQGPEFLTYFNYEAQQDKSGLPNDRFSAERPEGSISTLTIQRTEQRDSAMYRCASSFETGPPDTQYFGPGTRLTVL.

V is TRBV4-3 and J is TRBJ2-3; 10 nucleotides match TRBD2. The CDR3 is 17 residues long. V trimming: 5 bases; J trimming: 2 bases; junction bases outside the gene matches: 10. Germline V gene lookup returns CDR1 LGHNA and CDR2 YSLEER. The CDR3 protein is CASSVGQRGGNTDTQYF. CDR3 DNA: TGCGCCAGCAGCGTCGGACAGCGGGGGGGCAACACAGATACGCAGTATTTT.

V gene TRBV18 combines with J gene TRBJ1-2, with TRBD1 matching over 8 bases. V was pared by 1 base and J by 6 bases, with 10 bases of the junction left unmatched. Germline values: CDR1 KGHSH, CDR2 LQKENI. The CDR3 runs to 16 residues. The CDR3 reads CASSPLSLQGAHGYTF. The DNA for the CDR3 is TGTGCCAGCTCACCACTGTCTTTGCAGGGGGCTCATGGCTACACCTTC.

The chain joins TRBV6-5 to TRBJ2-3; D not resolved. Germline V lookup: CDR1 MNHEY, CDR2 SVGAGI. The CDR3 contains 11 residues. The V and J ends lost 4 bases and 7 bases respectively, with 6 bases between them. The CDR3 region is CASSLANTQYF. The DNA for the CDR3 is TGTGCCAGCAGTTTAGCAAATACGCAGTATTTT.

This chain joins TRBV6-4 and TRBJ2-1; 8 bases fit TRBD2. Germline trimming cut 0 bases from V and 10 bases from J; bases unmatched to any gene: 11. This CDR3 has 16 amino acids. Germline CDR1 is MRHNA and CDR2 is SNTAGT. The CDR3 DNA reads TGTGCCAGCAGTGACTCCCCTACGGGGGGGGTTGCGGAGCAGTTCTTC. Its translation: CASSDSPTGGVAEQFF.

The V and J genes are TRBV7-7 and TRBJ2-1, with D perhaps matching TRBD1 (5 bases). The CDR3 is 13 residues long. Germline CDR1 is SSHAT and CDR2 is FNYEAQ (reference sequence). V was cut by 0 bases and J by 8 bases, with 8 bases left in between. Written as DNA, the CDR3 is TGTGCCAGCAGCTTAGCGGGGCGGTATGAGCAGTTCTTC. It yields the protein CASSLAGRYEQFF.

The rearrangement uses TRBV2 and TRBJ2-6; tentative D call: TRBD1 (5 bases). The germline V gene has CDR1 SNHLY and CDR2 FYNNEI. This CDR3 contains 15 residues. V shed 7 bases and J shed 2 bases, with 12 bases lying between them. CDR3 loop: CASKSEGAGANVLTF. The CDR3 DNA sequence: TGTGCCAGCAAAAGTGAAGGGGCTGGGGCCAACGTCCTGACTTTC.

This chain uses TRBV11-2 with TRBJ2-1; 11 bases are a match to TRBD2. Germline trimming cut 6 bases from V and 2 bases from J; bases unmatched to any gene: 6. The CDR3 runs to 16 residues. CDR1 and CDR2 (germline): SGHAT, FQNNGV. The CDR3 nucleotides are TGTGCCAGCAGAAGACTAGCGGGGCAAACCTACAATGAGCAGTTCTTC. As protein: CASRRLAGQTYNEQFF.

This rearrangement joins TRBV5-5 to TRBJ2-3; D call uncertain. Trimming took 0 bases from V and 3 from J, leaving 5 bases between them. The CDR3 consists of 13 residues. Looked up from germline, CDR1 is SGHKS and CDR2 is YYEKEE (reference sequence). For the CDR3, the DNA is TGTGCCAGCAGCTTGGAGCTAACAGATACGCAGTATTTT. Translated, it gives CASSLELTDTQYF.

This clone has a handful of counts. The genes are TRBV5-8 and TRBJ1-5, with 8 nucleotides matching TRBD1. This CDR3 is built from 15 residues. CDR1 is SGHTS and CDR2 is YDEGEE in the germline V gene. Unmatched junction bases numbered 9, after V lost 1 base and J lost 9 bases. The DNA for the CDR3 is TGTGCCAGCAGCTTGTTGGCAGGGGGCGTGTGGCCCCAGCATTTT. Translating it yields CASSLLAGGVWPQHF.

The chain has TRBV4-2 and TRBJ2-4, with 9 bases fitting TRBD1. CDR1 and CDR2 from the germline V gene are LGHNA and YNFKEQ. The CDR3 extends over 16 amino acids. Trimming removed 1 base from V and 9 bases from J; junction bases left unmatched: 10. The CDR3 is CASSQATQGALGIQYF. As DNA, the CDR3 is TGTGCCAGCAGCCAAGCCACACAGGGGGCTCTGGGCATTCAGTACTTC.

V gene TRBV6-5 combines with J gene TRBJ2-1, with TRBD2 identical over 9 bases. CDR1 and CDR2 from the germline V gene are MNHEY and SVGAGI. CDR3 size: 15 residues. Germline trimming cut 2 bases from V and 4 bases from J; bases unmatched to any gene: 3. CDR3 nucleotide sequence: TGTGCCAGCAGTTACAGCGGGGGGATATACAATGAGCAGTTCTTC. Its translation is CASSYSGGIYNEQFF.

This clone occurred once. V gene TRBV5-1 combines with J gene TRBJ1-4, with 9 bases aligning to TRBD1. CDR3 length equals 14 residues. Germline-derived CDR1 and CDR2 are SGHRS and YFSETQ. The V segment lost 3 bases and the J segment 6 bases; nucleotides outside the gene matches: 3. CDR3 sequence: CASSWGQGDEKLFF. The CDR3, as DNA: TGCGCCAGCAGCTGGGGACAGGGCGATGAAAAACTGTTTTTT.

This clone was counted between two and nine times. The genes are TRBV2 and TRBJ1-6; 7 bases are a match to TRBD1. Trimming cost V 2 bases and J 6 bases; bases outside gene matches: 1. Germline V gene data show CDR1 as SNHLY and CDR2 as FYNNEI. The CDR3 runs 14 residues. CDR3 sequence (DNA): TGTGCCAGCAGTGAATGGGACAGTAATTCACCCCTCCACTTT. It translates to CASSEWDSNSPLHF.

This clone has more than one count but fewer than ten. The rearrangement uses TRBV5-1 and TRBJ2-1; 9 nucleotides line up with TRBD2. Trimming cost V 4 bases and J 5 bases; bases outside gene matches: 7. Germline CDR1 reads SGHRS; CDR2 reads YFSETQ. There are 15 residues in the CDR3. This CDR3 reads CASSPIAGVDNEQFF. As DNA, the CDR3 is TGCGCCAGCAGCCCGATAGCGGGGGTAGACAATGAGCAGTTCTTC.

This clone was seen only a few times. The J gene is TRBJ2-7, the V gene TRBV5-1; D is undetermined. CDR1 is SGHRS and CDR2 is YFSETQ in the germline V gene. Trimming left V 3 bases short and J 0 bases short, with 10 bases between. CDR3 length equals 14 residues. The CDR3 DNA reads TGCGCCAGCAGCTCCGCCGAGTCCTCCTACGAGCAGTACTTC. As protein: CASSSAESSYEQYF.

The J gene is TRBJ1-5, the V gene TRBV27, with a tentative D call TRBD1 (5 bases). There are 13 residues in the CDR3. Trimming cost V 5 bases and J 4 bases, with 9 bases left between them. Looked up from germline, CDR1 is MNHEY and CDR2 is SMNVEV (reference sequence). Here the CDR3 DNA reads TGTGCCAGCAGTACACGGGGGAATCAGCCCCAGCATTTT. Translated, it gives CASSTRGNQPQHF.

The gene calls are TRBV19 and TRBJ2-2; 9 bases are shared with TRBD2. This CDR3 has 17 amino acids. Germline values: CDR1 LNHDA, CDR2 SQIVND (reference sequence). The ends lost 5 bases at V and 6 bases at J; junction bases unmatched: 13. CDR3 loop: CASSLGYERGDSGELFF. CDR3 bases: TGTGCCAGTAGTTTGGGTTACGAGCGGGGGGATTCCGGGGAGCTGTTTTTT. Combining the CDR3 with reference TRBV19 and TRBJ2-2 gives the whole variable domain DGGITQSPKYLFRKEGQNVTLSCEQNLNHDAMYWYRQDPGQGLRLIYYSQIVNDFQKGDIAEGYSVSREKKESFPLTVTSAQKNPTAFYLCASSLGYERGDSGELFFGEGSRLTVL.

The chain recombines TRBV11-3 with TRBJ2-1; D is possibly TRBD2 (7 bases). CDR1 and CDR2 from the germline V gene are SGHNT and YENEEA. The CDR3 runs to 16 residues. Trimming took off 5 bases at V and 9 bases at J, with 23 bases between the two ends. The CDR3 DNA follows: TGTGCCAGCAGCCGGACAATAGGGGGGGCCGGGGTTGAGCAGTTCTTC. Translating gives CASSRTIGGAGVEQFF.